This T cell receptor (beta chain) originates from a study of blood T cell repertoires in COVID-19. Original data processing: Nucleated cell number was recorded as an estimate derived from reference gene primer amplification. Libraries were prepared by immunoSEQ multiplex PCR; TCRdb keeps only in-frame clonotypes and omits some of them. D and trimming were read from the DNA, whereas the V and J calls and clone size are those reported in that table. The sample yields about 98,000 clones, more than 70% seen once. In this sample, this clone turned up a few times. The sequencing sample was made of peripheral blood. The sequence came from a man aged 65 to 85 with acute or convalescent COVID-19.

This CDR3 reads CASSPSPDTQYF. DNA of the CDR3: TGTGCCAGCAGCCCATCCCCAGATACGCAGTATTTT. The chain employs TRBV7-2 and TRBJ2-3, with D uncertain. The CDR3 loop spans 12 amino acids. V lost 5 bases and J 4 bases, leaving 7 bases between the germline ends. The V gene's germline CDR1 is SGHTA and CDR2 FQGNSA.